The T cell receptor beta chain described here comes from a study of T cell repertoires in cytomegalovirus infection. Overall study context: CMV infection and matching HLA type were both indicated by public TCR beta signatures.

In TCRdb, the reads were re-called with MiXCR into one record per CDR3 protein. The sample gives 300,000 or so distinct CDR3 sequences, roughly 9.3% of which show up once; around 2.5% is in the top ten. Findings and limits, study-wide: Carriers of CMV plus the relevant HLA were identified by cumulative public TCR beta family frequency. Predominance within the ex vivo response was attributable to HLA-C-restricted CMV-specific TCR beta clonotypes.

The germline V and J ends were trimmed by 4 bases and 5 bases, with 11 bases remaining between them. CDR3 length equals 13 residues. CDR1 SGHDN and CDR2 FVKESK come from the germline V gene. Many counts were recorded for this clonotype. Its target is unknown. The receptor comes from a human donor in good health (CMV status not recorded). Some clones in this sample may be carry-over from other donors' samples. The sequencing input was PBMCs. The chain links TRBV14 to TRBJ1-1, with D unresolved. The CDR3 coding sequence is TGTGCCAGCAGCCTGGAGAGGTGGACTGAAGCTTTCTTT. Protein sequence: CASSLERWTEAFF.